The rows below give T cell receptor beta chains drawn from one sample of a study of monozygotic twins with inflammatory bowel disease. TCRdb re-called the 5' RACE reads; one entry per CDR3 protein, DNA not given. The sample table sets out nearly 450,000 distinct CDR3 sequences. The material sequenced was blood. These receptor sequences come from a human donor with ulcerative colitis or Crohn's disease, or a healthy co-twin of an affected twin (not recorded which). CDR3s include the opening cysteine and the closing phenylalanine or tryptophan.

V gene: TRBV5-1; J gene: TRBJ2-2; CDR3 protein: CASSLRPSGGAVTGELFF
V gene: TRBV29-1; J gene: TRBJ2-1; CDR3 protein: CSARWSHSFSYNEQFF
V gene: TRBV21-1; J gene: TRBJ2-1; CDR3 protein: CASTPRQCTPAEQFF
V gene: TRBV7-2; J gene: TRBJ2-3; CDR3 protein: CASSLNQRGLTDTQYF
V gene: TRBV7-9; J gene: TRBJ2-5; CDR3 protein: CASSFRGRQETQYF
V gene: TRBV5-1; J gene: TRBJ2-6; CDR3 protein: CASSTGTWIGANVLTF
V gene: TRBV5-1; J gene: TRBJ2-2; CDR3 protein: CASHPLGQSLGTGELFF
V gene: TRBV7-9; J gene: TRBJ1-2; CDR3 protein: CASSLGTGGHGYTF
V gene: TRBV18; J gene: TRBJ2-2; CDR3 protein: CASPKGIANTGELFF
V gene: TRBV5-1; J gene: TRBJ2-5; CDR3 protein: CASSSGTGKETQYF
V gene: TRBV7-2; J gene: TRBJ2-3; CDR3 protein: CASSLGVWPTDTQYF
V gene: TRBV2; J gene: TRBJ1-1; CDR3 protein: CASSALLLNTEAFF
V gene: TRBV19; J gene: TRBJ2-1; CDR3 protein: CASTPKDRVANEQFF
V gene: TRBV29-1; J gene: TRBJ2-1; CDR3 protein: CSVWLSSNEQFF
V gene: TRBV27; J gene: TRBJ1-6; CDR3 protein: CPQGFWNSPLHF
V gene: TRBV7-9; J gene: TRBJ1-6; CDR3 protein: CASSPGQEASPLHF
V gene: TRBV6-1; J gene: TRBJ2-7; CDR3 protein: CASNSPGPRDYEQYF
V gene: TRBV10-3; J gene: TRBJ2-3; CDR3 protein: CTISGGSLGDTQYF
V gene: TRBV6-2/TRBV6-3; J gene: TRBJ1-1; CDR3 protein: CASTPTVLNTEAFF
V gene: TRBV19; J gene: TRBJ2-1; CDR3 protein: CASSEREGSYNEQFF
V gene: TRBV29-1; J gene: TRBJ2-1; CDR3 protein: CSVRGLAGNEQFF
V gene: TRBV4-2; J gene: TRBJ2-1; CDR3 protein: CASSQVAGPPNEQFF
V gene: TRBV20-1; J gene: TRBJ2-7; CDR3 protein: CSARAPSGSTYEQYF
V gene: TRBV19; J gene: TRBJ2-1; CDR3 protein: CASSIGPSIDEQFF
V gene: TRBV5-1; J gene: TRBJ2-1; CDR3 protein: CASSLPGPYNEQFF
V gene: TRBV28; J gene: TRBJ2-7; CDR3 protein: CASSMGGNYEQYF
V gene: TRBV12-3/TRBV12-4; J gene: TRBJ2-3; CDR3 protein: CASSLGLAGAPGAVF
V gene: TRBV4-2; J gene: TRBJ2-3; CDR3 protein: CASSQEGGGSTDTQYF
V gene: TRBV18; J gene: TRBJ1-1; CDR3 protein: CASSQRTDPNTEAFF
V gene: TRBV5-1; J gene: TRBJ2-3; CDR3 protein: CASNSQASTDTQYF
V gene: TRBV7-9; J gene: TRBJ1-1; CDR3 protein: CASTDYRGLNTEAFF
V gene: TRBV4-2; J gene: TRBJ2-7; CDR3 protein: CASSRSGGDNSYEQYF
V gene: TRBV20-1; J gene: TRBJ1-5; CDR3 protein: CSALRGSQPQHF
V gene: TRBV20-1; J gene: TRBJ2-3; CDR3 protein: CSDRAGLSTDTQYF
V gene: TRBV5-1; J gene: TRBJ1-1; CDR3 protein: CASSLGSTGYTEAFF
V gene: TRBV7-9; J gene: TRBJ1-5; CDR3 protein: CASSLDPHGQPQHF
V gene: TRBV7-2; J gene: TRBJ1-1; CDR3 protein: CASSFNLNTEAFF
V gene: TRBV5-1; J gene: TRBJ1-2; CDR3 protein: CASSFDSQSRYGYTF
V gene: TRBV5-1; J gene: TRBJ2-2; CDR3 protein: CASSTDTAVTGELFF
V gene: TRBV7-8; J gene: TRBJ2-2; CDR3 protein: CASSFSGRQTGELFF
V gene: TRBV6-1; J gene: TRBJ2-3; CDR3 protein: CASSERAGGATDTQYF
V gene: TRBV4-1; J gene: TRBJ2-3; CDR3 protein: CASSQVAESQDTQYF
V gene: TRBV5-6; J gene: TRBJ2-4; CDR3 protein: CASSPGVGDKYF
V gene: TRBV6-6; J gene: TRBJ1-4; CDR3 protein: CASTGQFNEKLFF
V gene: TRBV10-3; J gene: TRBJ2-3; CDR3 protein: CAISATDTQYF
V gene: TRBV29-1; J gene: TRBJ2-1; CDR3 protein: CSVDTSGRYGEQFF
V gene: TRBV5-5; J gene: TRBJ1-5; CDR3 protein: CASSLNLNGQPQHF
V gene: TRBV5-6; J gene: TRBJ2-1; CDR3 protein: CASSLSAGASSYNEQFF
V gene: TRBV5-6; J gene: TRBJ2-3; CDR3 protein: CASSSEGRNTQYF
V gene: TRBV20-1; J gene: TRBJ2-1; CDR3 protein: CSVIAGGAYNEQFF
V gene: TRBV12-3/TRBV12-4; J gene: TRBJ2-3; CDR3 protein: CASSLRSSGFRGPDTQYF
V gene: TRBV20-1; J gene: TRBJ2-7; CDR3 protein: CSATSTVSYEQYF